In its sample, the clone carrying this TCR beta chain was seen a few times. Its matching antigen is unknown. Together with a sample-barcoded 5' primer, a J-beta primer mix was included in a second PCR lasting about 6 to 11 cycles. TCRdb reanalysed the 5' RACE reads using MiXCR and keeps one entry per CDR3 protein. This table has 800,000 or so distinct CDR3 sequences, roughly 25% appearing once. This sample stems from a study of blood T cells in healthy people across ages. In the study overall: Researchers report that template switching captured about one barcoded beta molecule per two T cells. Study conclusions and caveats: Estimated diversity, derived from one million T cells, was regarded as an underestimate. Whereas aged donors had fewer naive CD4+ cells, long-lived donors had more of them and higher diversity.

A further study also used this sample, focusing on T cells of mothers and their children. That source reports: The donors comprised about 6 children and their three healthy Caucasian mothers.

The specimen was blood. The sequence came from a boy younger than 18 in good health.

CDR3 loop: CASSRYRESSYNEQFF. CDR3 nucleotide sequence: TGCGCCAGCAGCCGGTACAGAGAAAGCTCCTACAATGAGCAGTTCTTC. This chain links TRBV4-1 with TRBJ2-1; D gene ambiguous. Trimming took off 4 bases at V and 0 bases at J, with 13 bases between the two ends. The CDR3 is 16 amino acids. The germline gives CDR1 MGHRA, CDR2 YSYEKL.